Following are 16 T cell receptor beta chains from one sample sequenced in a study of shared clonotypes between healthy human individuals. Assay: immunoSEQ multiplex PCR; the TCRdb copy retains only in-frame clones and omits some. The data contain roughly 1 million clones, approximately 78% of them singletons. Material for sequencing was memory CD4+ T cells from PBMCs. Subset noted: CD45RA-negative fraction. The receptors stem from a man between 18 and 29 years old in good health. Some clones in this sample may be carry-over from other donors' samples.

Turning to this clone: Other DNA sequences in this sample translate to the same CDR3. J is TRBJ2-7 and V is TRBV2; 9 nucleotides line up with TRBD1. Germline trimming cut 7 bases from V and 0 bases from J; bases unmatched to any gene: 4. The CDR3 contains 14 residues. Germline CDR1 and CDR2: SNHLY and FYNNEI. This CDR3 reads CASTPGQGSYEQYF. The CDR3 coding sequence is TGTGCCAGCACACCGGGACAGGGCTCCTACGAGCAGTACTTC.

This chain joins TRBV4-1 and TRBJ2-1; TRBD2 matches 7 bases. The CDR3 consists of 17 residues. Trimming took 2 bases from V and 2 from J; bases not matched to a gene: 9. Germline values: CDR1 MGHRA, CDR2 YSYEKL. The CDR3: CASSQRHGGNPYNEQFF. The CDR3 region has the DNA TGCGCCAGCAGCCAAAGGCACGGGGGGAACCCCTACAATGAGCAGTTCTTC.

The chain has TRBV27 and TRBJ2-7, with 9 bases lining up with TRBD2. Germline V gene lookup returns CDR1 MNHEY and CDR2 SMNVEV (reference sequence). V dropped 7 bases and J dropped 5; count of bases not matched to a gene: 15. This CDR3 contains 16 residues. CDR3 sequence (DNA): TGTGCCAGCAATCCTAAGCCGGGACTAGCCTTGAACGAGCAGTACTTC. Protein: CASNPKPGLALNEQYF.

The J gene is TRBJ1-5, the V gene TRBV5-5; D remains unclear. The CDR3 has 13 residues. Germline lookup yields CDR1 SGHKS and CDR2 YYEKEE (reference sequence). V was clipped by 1 base and J by 11 bases, with 13 bases between them. The CDR3 nucleotides read TGTGCCAGCAGCTTGTTTATCTCTGAGGCCCAGCATTTT. Residues: CASSLFISEAQHF.

The chain has TRBV10-3 and TRBJ1-5; D unclear. Germline CDR1 is ENHRY and CDR2 is SYGVKD. V lost 6 bases and J 6 bases, leaving 12 bases between the germline ends. The CDR3 loop spans 13 amino acids. CDR3 amino acids: CAISHDLGQPQHF. The CDR3 bases are TGTGCCATCAGCCATGATCTCGGTCAGCCCCAGCATTTT.

The V gene is TRBV2, the J gene TRBJ2-5; D gene unclear. The CDR3 is 12 amino acids. V dropped 10 bases and J dropped 7 bases, with 16 bases sitting between them. Per germline, CDR1 SNHLY and CDR2 FYNNEI. Written as DNA, the CDR3 is TGTGCCACAAGCCCCCGGGCAGGGACCCAGTACTTC. It encodes CATSPRAGTQYF.

The CDR3 region is CATEQGQGVQTQYF. The CDR3 bases are TGTGCCACCGAACAGGGACAGGGGGTACAGACCCAGTACTTC. The rearrangement links TRBV28 to TRBJ2-5; 11 bases fit TRBD1. V lost 10 bases, J lost 6 bases, and 10 bases stayed unmatched. This CDR3 has 14 residues. Germline V CDR1 and CDR2: MDHEN, SYDVKM.

With respect to this clone: The same CDR3 also results from other DNA sequences found in this sample. The CDR3 sequence: CASSYSRDTQYF. The CDR3 region has the DNA TGTGCCAGCAGTTACTCGAGAGATACGCAGTATTTT. This sequence joins TRBV6-6 and TRBJ2-3; D is unresolved. CDR3 size: 12 residues. The V and J ends lost 0 bases and 5 bases respectively, with 3 bases between them. CDR1 MNHNY and CDR2 SVGAGI come from the germline V gene (reference sequence).

V is TRBV4-2 and J is TRBJ2-3; D unresolved. V lost 1 base and J lost 2, with 4 bases in between. CDR3 length equals 13 residues. CDR1 is LGHNA, CDR2 YNFKEQ, per germline. CDR3: CASSQANTDTQYF. The DNA of the CDR3 is TGTGCCAGCAGCCAAGCCAACACAGATACGCAGTATTTT.

This clone appeared many times. The chain carries TRBV20-1 and TRBJ1-1, with unresolved D. In germline, CDR1 is DFQATT, CDR2 SNEGSKA (reference sequence). V was trimmed by 0 bases and J by 8 bases, leaving 7 bases between them. The length of the CDR3 is 11 residues. The CDR3 DNA follows: TGCAGTGCTAGAGATGTCGTCGAAGCTTTCTTT. Amino acids: CSARDVVEAFF.

The chain combines TRBV6-5 with TRBJ2-1, with D unresolved. CDR3 length: 11 residues. V was cut by 5 bases and J by 6 bases, with 5 bases left in between. The V gene's germline CDR1 is MNHEY and CDR2 SVGAGI. CDR3 in DNA: TGTGCCAGCAGTGCCTTCAATGAGCAGTTCTTC. Encoded protein: CASSAFNEQFF.

The chain employs TRBV27 and TRBJ1-2; D is perhaps TRBD1 (6 bases). Germline V CDR1 and CDR2: MNHEY, SMNVEV (reference sequence). This CDR3 contains 13 residues. The V end lost 5 bases, the J end lost 7 bases, and 14 bases lay between the germline ends. The DNA for the CDR3 is TGTGCCAGCAGTCGCCGGGACACCGGTGGCTACACCTTC. As protein: CASSRRDTGGYTF.

Worth noting for this clone: A read error may explain this, as a much larger clone is one base away. Within the sample, other DNA sequences also encode this same CDR3. The chain recombines TRBV2 with TRBJ2-2; no reliable D call. CDR1 is SNHLY, CDR2 FYNNEI, per germline. The CDR3 sequence is 11 residues long. V lost 7 bases, J lost 2 bases, and 2 bases lay in between. The chain's CDR3 is CASTNTGELFF. CDR3 DNA: TGTGCCAGCACCAACACCGGGGAGCTGTTTTTT.

The rearrangement joins TRBV10-2 to TRBJ2-7, with TRBD2 matching over 7 bases. Per germline, CDR1 WSHSY and CDR2 SAAADI. There are 13 residues in the CDR3. V trimming: 10 bases; J trimming: 2 bases; junction bases outside the gene matches: 8. The CDR3 DNA reads TGCGCCACCCTTGAAAGCGGGACCTACGAGCAGTACTTC. This gives the protein CATLESGTYEQYF.

This clone came up a few times. V gene TRBV7-8 combines with J gene TRBJ2-7; maybe TRBD1 (7 bases). The CDR3 contains 15 residues. Germline values: CDR1 SGHVS, CDR2 FQNEAQ. V gave up 7 bases and J gave up 5 bases, with 21 bases separating them. DNA of the CDR3: TGTGCCAGCAACACAGGAGGGGGCGTTAAAGACGAGCAGTACTTC. Translation: CASNTGGGVKDEQYF. The full variable domain, in which reference TRBV7-8 and TRBJ2-7 provide the parts outside the CDR3, is GAGVSQSPRYKVAKRGQDVALRCDPISGHVSLFWYQQALGQGPEFLTYFQNEAQLDKSGLPSDRFFAERPEGSVSTLKIQRTQQEDSAVYLCASNTGGGVKDEQYFGPGTRLTVT.

This sequence joins TRBV19 and TRBJ2-2; D gene uncertain. The germline CDR1 and CDR2 sequences are LNHDA and SQIVND (reference sequence). Trimming removed 6 bases at V and 1 base at J, with 6 bases between. The CDR3 spans 13 residues. The CDR3 here is CASSNRNTGELFF. As DNA, the CDR3 is TGTGCCAGTAGCAACAGGAACACCGGGGAGCTGTTTTTT.